The 19 T cell receptor beta chains below were found in one sample sequenced in a study of blood T cell repertoires in COVID-19. Method: immunoSEQ multiplex PCR; TCRdb's copy keeps in-frame clones and lacks some. Here the sample spans about 34,000 clones, roughly 80% being singletons. Input material: peripheral blood. The receptors were sampled from a man older than 75 with active or convalescent COVID-19.

The chain is built from TRBV25-1 and TRBJ1-1; D gene unclear. Germline-derived CDR1 and CDR2 are MGHDK and SYGVNS. V dropped 0 bases and J dropped 4 bases, with 3 bases sitting between them. This CDR3 region has 12 residues. The CDR3 DNA is TGTGCCAGCAGTGAATACGGCACTGAAGCTTTCTTT. As protein: CASSEYGTEAFF.

This clone was picked up a small number of times. The chain links TRBV24-1 to TRBJ1-1; D gene uncertain. V was trimmed by 2 bases and J by 2 bases, leaving 14 bases between them. The CDR3 has 16 amino acids. The germline CDR1 and CDR2 sequences are KGHDR and SFDVKD. This CDR3 reads CATSDSARRGNTEAFF. The CDR3 region has the DNA TGTGCCACCAGTGATTCCGCCCGGCGGGGAAACACTGAAGCTTTCTTT.

The chain has TRBV29-1 and TRBJ1-4; D remains ambiguous. The CDR3 sequence is 13 residues long. Trimming took 0 bases from V and 8 from J, leaving 10 bases between them. Germline loops: CDR1 SQVTM, CDR2 ANQGSEA. CDR3 loop: CSVEEPLGEKLFF. CDR3 sequence (DNA): TGCAGCGTTGAAGAGCCTCTGGGCGAAAAACTGTTTTTT. The variable domain in full, with the rest retrieved from reference TRBV29-1 and TRBJ1-4, is SAVISQKPSRDICQRGTSLTIQCQVDSQVTMMFWYRQQPGQSLTLIATANQGSEATYESGFVIDKFPISRPNLTFSTLTVSNMSPEDSSIYLCSVEEPLGEKLFFGSGTQLSVL.

The J gene is TRBJ1-2, the V gene TRBV5-5; 7 nucleotides match TRBD1. This CDR3 has 15 residues. The germline V gene has CDR1 SGHKS and CDR2 YYEKEE (reference sequence). Trimming at V came to 5 bases and at J to 4 bases, leaving 11 bases not matched to a gene. This CDR3 is CASSRNRDSAYGYTF. The CDR3 DNA reads TGTGCCAGCAGTCGAAACCGGGACAGCGCCTATGGCTACACCTTC.

This clone was counted between two and nine times. The chain uses TRBV4-3 and TRBJ2-1; 11 bases line up with TRBD2. The CDR3 is made up of 17 amino acids. The germline gives CDR1 LGHNA, CDR2 YSLEER. With 2 bases clipped from V and 2 bases from J, the junction kept 5 bases outside the gene matches. CDR3 residues: CASSQSLAGAPYNEQFF. CDR3 coding DNA: TGCGCCAGCAGCCAATCACTAGCGGGAGCCCCCTACAATGAGCAGTTCTTC.

This sequence joins TRBV5-1 and TRBJ1-5; 7 bases map to TRBD1. The junction had 5 bases not matched to a gene; V was cut back by 0 bases and J by 8 bases. This CDR3 spans 14 amino acids. Germline assignment: CDR1 SGHRS and CDR2 YFSETQ. CDR3 amino acids: CASSLEGGYEPQHF. The DNA for the CDR3 is TGCGCCAGCAGCTTGGAAGGGGGCTATGAGCCCCAGCATTTT.

The V gene is TRBV19, the J gene TRBJ2-3; a possible D gene is TRBD2 (6 bases). V lost 4 bases, J lost 2 bases, and 13 bases lay in between. The CDR3 sequence is 15 residues long. Germline assignment: CDR1 LNHDA and CDR2 SQIVND (reference sequence). CDR3 amino acids: CASSKDGGNTDTQYF. CDR3 DNA: TGTGCCAGTAGTAAAGACGGGGGAAACACAGATACGCAGTATTTT.

In DNA form, the CDR3 reads TGTGCCAGCAGTCGGGATAGGAACACTGAAGCTTTCTTT. Translating gives CASSRDRNTEAFF. The chain uses TRBV12-3 or TRBV12-4 and TRBJ1-1, with unresolved D. The CDR3 covers 13 residues. Trimming cost V 5 bases and J 1 base, with 8 bases left between them.

The chain has TRBV5-4 and TRBJ2-7; 12 positions match TRBD1. The J segment lost 6 bases and the V segment lost 0 bases, leaving 4 bases of the junction unmatched. The CDR3 totals 15 residues. CDR1 is SGHNT, CDR2 YYREEE, per germline (reference sequence). The CDR3 DNA follows: TGTGCCAGCAGCTTGGCCGGGACAGGGGGCCCCGAGCAGTACTTC. Translation: CASSLAGTGGPEQYF.

The J gene is TRBJ2-1, the V gene TRBV6-2 or TRBV6-3, with 7 bases identical to TRBD2. The length of the CDR3 is 15 residues. The germline CDR1 and CDR2 sequences are MNHEY and SVGEGT. Germline trimming cut 0 bases from V and 7 bases from J; bases unmatched to any gene: 6. Written as DNA, the CDR3 is TGTGCCAGCAGTTACTCAGCGGGAATTCCAAATGAGCAGTTCTTC. This gives the protein CASSYSAGIPNEQFF.

The chain is built from TRBV10-3 and TRBJ2-7; 7 nucleotides align to TRBD1. V was pared by 7 bases and J by 6 bases, with 12 bases of the junction left unmatched. The CDR3 sequence is 14 residues long. The germline V gene encodes CDR1 ENHRY and CDR2 SYGVKD. CDR3 coding DNA: TGTGCCATCACCGACCTCTTAACAGGGGCCGAGCAGTACTTC. Encoded protein: CAITDLLTGAEQYF.

Written as DNA, the CDR3 is TGTGCCAGCTCGCTCGACAGGGCGGAGACCCAGTACTTC. Its translation: CASSLDRAETQYF. The gene calls are TRBV18 and TRBJ2-5; TRBD1 aligns across 7 bases. CDR1 is KGHSH and CDR2 is LQKENI in the germline V gene. This CDR3 contains 13 residues. J gave up 5 bases and V 6 bases, and 6 bases lay outside the gene matches.

The J gene is TRBJ2-3, the V gene TRBV5-4; D call uncertain. Germline CDR1 is SGHNT and CDR2 is YYREEE (reference sequence). The V end lost 0 bases, the J end lost 1 base, and 9 bases lay between the germline ends. The CDR3 consists of 15 residues. The CDR3 DNA reads TGTGCCAGCAGCTTGGGCGGAGTCGGCACAGATACGCAGTATTTT. Residues: CASSLGGVGTDTQYF.

CDR3 protein: CASSSQGAVNQPQHF. In DNA form, the CDR3 reads TGTGCCAGCAGCTCACAGGGGGCGGTCAATCAGCCCCAGCATTTT. The rearrangement uses TRBV7-8 and TRBJ1-5; 9 nucleotides align to TRBD1. The CDR3 extends over 15 amino acids. With 4 bases clipped from V and 3 bases from J, the junction kept 4 bases outside the gene matches. Germline V lookup: CDR1 SGHVS, CDR2 FQNEAQ.

The table lists this clone with a count of one. The CDR3 region is CASSPGGSDTQYF. In DNA form, the CDR3 reads TGTGCCAGCAGCCCAGGGGGATCAGATACGCAGTATTTT. The V call is TRBV11-3, the J call TRBJ2-3; 7 bases agree with TRBD1. This CDR3 is 13 amino acids long. The germline CDR1 and CDR2 sequences are SGHNT and YENEEA. V lost 5 bases and J lost 4; bases outside the gene matches: 3. The whole variable domain, remainder taken from reference TRBV11-3 and TRBJ2-3, is EAGVVQSPRYKIIEKKQPVAFWCNPISGHNTLYWYLQNLGQGPELLIRYENEEAVDDSQLPKDRFSAERLKGVDSTLKIQPAELGDSAVYLCASSPGGSDTQYFGPGTRLTVL.

This clone has a handful of counts. This chain links TRBV7-6 with TRBJ2-7; D perhaps matches TRBD2 (5 bases). V was pared by 5 bases and J by 5 bases, with 13 bases between. The germline CDR1 and CDR2 sequences are SGHVS and FNYEAQ. The CDR3 sequence is 13 residues long. The CDR3 is CASSHELGNEQYF. The DNA for the CDR3 is TGTGCCAGCAGCCACGAACTAGGCAACGAGCAGTACTTC.

As DNA, the CDR3 is TGTGCCAGTAGTATTCTATTGGACAGGGGAGGCACCGGGGAGCTGTTTTTT. It specifies CASSILLDRGGTGELFF. The gene calls are TRBV19 and TRBJ2-2, with TRBD1 identical over 9 bases. This CDR3 has 17 amino acids. V lost 3 bases to trimming and J lost 4 bases; unmatched junction nucleotides: 9. Germline values: CDR1 LNHDA, CDR2 SQIVND (reference sequence). Full variable domain (missing parts from reference TRBV19 and TRBJ2-2): DGGITQSPKYLFRKEGQNVTLSCEQNLNHDAMYWYRQDPGQGLRLIYYSQIVNDFQKGDIAEGYSVSREKKESFPLTVTSAQKNPTAFYLCASSILLDRGGTGELFFGEGSRLTVL.

This chain joins TRBV9 and TRBJ2-7, with 9 nucleotides matching TRBD2. The CDR3 is 18 amino acids. The ends lost 6 bases at V and 0 bases at J; junction bases unmatched: 16. Germline V CDR1 and CDR2: SGDLS, YYNGEE. The CDR3, as DNA: TGTGCCAGCAACTCGACTAGCGGCCACAAACCAAGCTCCTACGAGCAGTACTTC. It translates to CASNSTSGHKPSSYEQYF.

The chain employs TRBV5-6 and TRBJ1-2; D gene unclear. Deletions cut 6 bases from V and 9 bases from J, with 18 bases between. Germline lookup yields CDR1 SGHDT and CDR2 YYEEEE. CDR3 length: 13 amino acids. The CDR3 sequence is CASTLPLGGSYTF. DNA for the CDR3: TGTGCCAGCACCTTACCGCTTGGCGGTAGCTACACCTTC. Supplemented by reference TRBV5-6 and TRBJ1-2, the full variable domain reads DAGVTQSPTHLIKTRGQQVTLRCSPKSGHDTVSWYQQALGQGPQFIFQYYEEEERQRGNFPDRFSGHQFPNYSSELNVNALLLGDSALYLCASTLPLGGSYTFGSGTRLTVV.